This T cell receptor (beta chain) came from a study of graft-versus-host responses after intestinal transplantation. This table comes from immunoSEQ multiplex PCR, and its TCRdb copy is limited to in-frame clones, with some not included. The profile shows 99,000 or so clones, around 90% of them singletons. A word on this clone: Its target is not known.

The CDR3 is made up of 15 amino acids. Per germline, CDR1 PRHDT and CDR2 FYEKMQ (reference sequence). J was trimmed by 4 bases and V by 5 bases; bases with no gene match: 8. The chain combines TRBV13 with TRBJ2-1, with TRBD1 matching over 7 bases. The sample was unstimulated CD8+ T cells sorted from spleen or lymph node cells, taken before transplant. The TCR comes from a human donor who was the organ donor for an intestinal transplant. The CDR3 coding sequence is TGTGCCAGCAGCCCCACAGGGGAAGGATACAATGAGCAGTTCTTC. The encoded protein is CASSPTGEGYNEQFF.